This TCR beta chain is drawn from a study of OX40 agonist ivuxolimab in advanced cancers. V dropped 6 bases and J dropped 4 bases, with 15 bases sitting between them. Germline V CDR1 and CDR2: MDHEN, SYDVKM. CDR3 size: 14 residues. Assay used: immunoSEQ multiplex PCR; TCRdb lists only in-frame clones, some missing. The sample includes 45,000 to 60,000 clones, 80% to 95% seen only once; the top ten take 10% to 15%. This sequence originates from an adult with an advanced solid tumor such as melanoma, head and neck, liver or kidney cancer. The input for sequencing was CD4+ or CD8+ T cells sorted from blood, taken in a trial of the OX40 agonist ivuxolimab. The chain recombines TRBV28 with TRBJ1-2; a weak D match, TRBD1 (5 bases). The CDR3 region is CASSPFDSFYGYTF. CDR3 coding DNA: TGTGCCAGCAGCCCCTTCGACAGCTTCTATGGCTACACCTTC.